This TCR beta chain appears in the sequencing data of a study of blood T cell repertoires in COVID-19. Study background: The samples span acute and convalescent COVID-19 from the United States, Italy and Spain. PBMCs, B-cell-depleted T cells, or T cells provided the cDNA or gDNA that made up the material.

The junction had 11 bases not matched to a gene; V was cut back by 3 bases and J by 5 bases. This CDR3 region has 17 residues. Germline CDR1 reads LGHDT; CDR2 reads YNNKEL (reference sequence). As processed by the authors: Reference gene primers were amplified, and this amplification served to estimate nucleated cell counts. The data were produced by immunoSEQ multiplex PCR, yet TCRdb's version contains in-frame clones alone and is incomplete. V and J calls and clone size come straight from that table; D and trimming were deduced from the DNA. The top ten clones hold over 3.5% of a sample with about 260,000 clones, about 87% of them seen once.

The material sequenced was peripheral blood. This rearrangement joins TRBV3-1 (or the pseudogene TRBV3-2) to TRBJ2-3, with 10 nucleotides matching TRBD2. The sequence derives from a woman aged 35 to 49 with acute or convalescent COVID-19. Here the CDR3 DNA reads TGTGCCAGCAGCCAGGTCGATAGGGTAGCGGGGGGAGATACGCAGTATTTT. Translation: CASSQVDRVAGGDTQYF.